The TCR beta chain under discussion was sequenced for a study of cytomegalovirus exposure and HLA in healthy donors. 60 Vbeta and 13 Jbeta primers were used in PCR. TCRdb's table, derived via immunoSEQ multiplex PCR, lists solely in-frame clones and lacks some. The sample table sets out 150,000 to 200,000 clones. V lost 4 bases, J lost 5 bases, and 2 bases stayed unmatched. From germline, CDR1 is SGHRS and CDR2 YFSETQ. The CDR3 length is 13 residues. This chain joins TRBV5-1 and TRBJ2-1; 8 bases are shared with TRBD1. The clonotype comes from a man between 25 and 39 years old in good health and CMV-seronegative. The specimen was PBMCs. CDR3 protein: CASSLTGDNEQFF. DNA for the CDR3: TGCGCCAGCAGCCTGACAGGGGACAATGAGCAGTTCTTC.